This note documents a single TCR beta chain sequence. This sample was taken from a study of blood T cell repertoires in COVID-19. On the study more broadly: The United States, Italy and Spain supplied acute and convalescent COVID-19 samples. Sample material is recorded as cDNA or gDNA derived from T cells, B-cell-depleted T cells, or PBMCs.

Per the authors' pipeline: For nucleated cells, counts were estimated from reference gene primer amplification. Sequencing used immunoSEQ multiplex PCR; TCRdb keeps in-frame clones, though not all of them. V and J calls and clone size are as listed in that table; D and trimming were resolved from the DNA. Here the sample spans about 260,000 clones, approximately 91% being singletons. This CDR3 is built from 14 residues. V was shortened by 0 bases and J by 7 bases, with 12 bases between the two germline ends. CDR1 and CDR2 from the germline V gene are MGHRA and YSYEKL. Input material: peripheral blood. The receptor comes from a person under 35 with COVID-19, enrolled during active disease. The rearrangement uses TRBV4-1 and TRBJ1-2, with D possibly TRBD1 on 5 matching bases. The CDR3 sequence: CASSQDRRGFGYTF. DNA of the CDR3: TGCGCCAGCAGCCAAGATCGAAGGGGATTTGGCTACACCTTC.